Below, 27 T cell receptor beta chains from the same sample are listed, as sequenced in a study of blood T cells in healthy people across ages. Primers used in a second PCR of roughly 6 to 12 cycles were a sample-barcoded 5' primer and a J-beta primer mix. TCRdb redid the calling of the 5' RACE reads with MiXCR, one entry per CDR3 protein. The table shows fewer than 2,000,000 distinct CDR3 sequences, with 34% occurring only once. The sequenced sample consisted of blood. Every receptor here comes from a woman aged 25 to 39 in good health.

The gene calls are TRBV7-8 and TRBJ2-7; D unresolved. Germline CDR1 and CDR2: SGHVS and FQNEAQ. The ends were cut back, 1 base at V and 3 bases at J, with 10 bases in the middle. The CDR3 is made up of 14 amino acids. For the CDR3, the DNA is TGTGCCAGCAGCTTAGAGAACCTTATCTACGAGCAGTACTTC. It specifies CASSLENLIYEQYF.

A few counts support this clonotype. CDR3 region: CASSVGDGNEQFF. The CDR3, as DNA: TGTGCCAGCAGCGTAGGGGATGGGAATGAGCAGTTCTTC. This chain connects TRBV9 to TRBJ2-1; no clear D. V was cut by 0 bases and J by 7 bases, with 8 bases left in between. Germline V CDR1 and CDR2: SGDLS, YYNGEE. The length of the CDR3 is 13 residues.

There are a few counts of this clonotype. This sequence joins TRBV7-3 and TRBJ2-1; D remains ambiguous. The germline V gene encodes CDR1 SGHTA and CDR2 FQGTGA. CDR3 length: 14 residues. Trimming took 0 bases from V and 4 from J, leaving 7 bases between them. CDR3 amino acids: CASSLTELYNEQFF. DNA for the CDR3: TGTGCCAGCAGCTTAACGGAACTATACAATGAGCAGTTCTTC.

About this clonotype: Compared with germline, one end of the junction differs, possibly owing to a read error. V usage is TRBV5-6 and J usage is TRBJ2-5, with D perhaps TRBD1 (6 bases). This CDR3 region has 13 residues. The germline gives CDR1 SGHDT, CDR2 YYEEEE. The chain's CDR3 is CAGSLGAGETQYF. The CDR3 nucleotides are TGTGCCGGCAGCTTGGGGGCAGGAGAGACCCAGTACTTC.

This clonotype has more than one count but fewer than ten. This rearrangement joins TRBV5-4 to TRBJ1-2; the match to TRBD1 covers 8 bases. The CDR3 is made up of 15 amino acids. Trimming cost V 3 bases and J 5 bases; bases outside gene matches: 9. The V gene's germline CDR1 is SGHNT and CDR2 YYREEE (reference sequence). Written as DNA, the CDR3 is TGTGCCAGCAGCTGGGGACAGGCGGGGGCTTATGGCTACACCTTC. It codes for CASSWGQAGAYGYTF.

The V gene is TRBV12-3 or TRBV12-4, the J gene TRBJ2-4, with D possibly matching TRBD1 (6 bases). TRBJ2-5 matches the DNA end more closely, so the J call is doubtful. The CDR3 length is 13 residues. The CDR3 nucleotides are TGTGCCAGCAGTATTCGACAGGTAGAGACCCAGTACTTC. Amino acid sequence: CASSIRQVETQYF.

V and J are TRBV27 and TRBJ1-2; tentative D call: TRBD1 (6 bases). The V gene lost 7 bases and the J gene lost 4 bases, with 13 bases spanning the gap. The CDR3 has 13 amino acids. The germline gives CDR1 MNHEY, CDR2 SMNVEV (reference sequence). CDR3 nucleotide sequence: TGTGCCAGCACGTCGGGGGGCCGCTATGGCTACACCTTC. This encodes CASTSGGRYGYTF.

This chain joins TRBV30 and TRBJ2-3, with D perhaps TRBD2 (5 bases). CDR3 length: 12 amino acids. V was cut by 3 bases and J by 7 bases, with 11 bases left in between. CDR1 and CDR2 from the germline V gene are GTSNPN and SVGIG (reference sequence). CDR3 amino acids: CAWREGTNTQYF. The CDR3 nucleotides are TGTGCCTGGAGAGAGGGAACAAATACGCAGTATTTT. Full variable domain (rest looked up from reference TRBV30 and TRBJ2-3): SQTIHQWPATLVQPVGSPLSLECTVEGTSNPNLYWYRQAAGRGLQLLFYSVGIGQISSEVPQNLSASRPQDRQFILSSKKLLLSDSGFYLCAWREGTNTQYFGPGTRLTVL.

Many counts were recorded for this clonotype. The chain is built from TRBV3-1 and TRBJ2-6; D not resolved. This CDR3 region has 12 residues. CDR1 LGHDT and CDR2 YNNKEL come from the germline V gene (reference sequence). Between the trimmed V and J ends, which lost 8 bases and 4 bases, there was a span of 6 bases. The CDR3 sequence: CASASGANVLTF. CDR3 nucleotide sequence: TGTGCCAGCGCCTCGGGGGCCAACGTCCTGACTTTC.

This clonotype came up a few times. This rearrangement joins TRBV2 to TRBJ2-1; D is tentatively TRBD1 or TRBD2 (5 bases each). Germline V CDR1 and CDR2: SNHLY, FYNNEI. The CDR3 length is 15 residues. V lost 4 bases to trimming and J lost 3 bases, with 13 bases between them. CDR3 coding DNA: TGTGCCAGCAGTGTTCGGGACCCCGACTACAATGAGCAGTTCTTC. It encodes CASSVRDPDYNEQFF.

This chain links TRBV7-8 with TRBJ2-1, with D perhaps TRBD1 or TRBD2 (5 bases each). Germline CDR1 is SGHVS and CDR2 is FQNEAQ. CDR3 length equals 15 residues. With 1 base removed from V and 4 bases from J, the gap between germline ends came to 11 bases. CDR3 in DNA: TGTGCCAGCAGCTTAGGAGGGACGAAGTACAATGAGCAGTTCTTC. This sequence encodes CASSLGGTKYNEQFF.

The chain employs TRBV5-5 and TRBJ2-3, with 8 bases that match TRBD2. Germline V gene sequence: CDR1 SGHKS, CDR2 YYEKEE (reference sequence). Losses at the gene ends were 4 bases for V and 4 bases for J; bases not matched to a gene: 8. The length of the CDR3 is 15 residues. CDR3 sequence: CASSIPTGGSDTQYF. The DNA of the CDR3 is TGTGCCAGCAGCATCCCAACGGGAGGGTCAGATACGCAGTATTTT.

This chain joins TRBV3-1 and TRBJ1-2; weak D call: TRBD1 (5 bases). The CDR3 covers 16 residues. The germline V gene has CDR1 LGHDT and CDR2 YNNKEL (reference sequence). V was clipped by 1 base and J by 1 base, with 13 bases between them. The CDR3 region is CASSQVKTALNYGYTF. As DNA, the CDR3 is TGTGCCAGCAGCCAAGTAAAGACAGCTCTTAACTATGGCTACACCTTC.

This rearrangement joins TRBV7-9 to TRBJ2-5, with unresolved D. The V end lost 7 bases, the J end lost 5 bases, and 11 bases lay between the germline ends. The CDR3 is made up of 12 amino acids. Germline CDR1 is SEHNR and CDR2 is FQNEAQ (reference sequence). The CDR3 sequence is CASNDNEETQYF. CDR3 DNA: TGTGCCAGCAACGATAATGAGGAGACCCAGTACTTC.

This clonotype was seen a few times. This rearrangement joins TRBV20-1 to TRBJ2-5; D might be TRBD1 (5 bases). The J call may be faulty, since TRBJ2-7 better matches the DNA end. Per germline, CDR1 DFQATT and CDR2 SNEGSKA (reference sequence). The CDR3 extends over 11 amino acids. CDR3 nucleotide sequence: TGCAGTGCTGAGACAGAAAACGAGCAGTACTTC. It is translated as CSAETENEQYF.

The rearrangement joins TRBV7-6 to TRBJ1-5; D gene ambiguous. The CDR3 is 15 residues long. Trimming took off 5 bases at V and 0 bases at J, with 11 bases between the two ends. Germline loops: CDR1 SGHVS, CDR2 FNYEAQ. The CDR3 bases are TGTGCCAGCAGCCCTTTTAAGGATAGCAATCAGCCCCAGCATTTT. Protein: CASSPFKDSNQPQHF.

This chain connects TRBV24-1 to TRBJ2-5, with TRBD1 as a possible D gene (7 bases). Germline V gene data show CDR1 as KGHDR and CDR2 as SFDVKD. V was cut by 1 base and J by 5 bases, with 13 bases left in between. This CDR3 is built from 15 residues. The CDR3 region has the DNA TGTGCCACCAGTGATTTCCAGGGGGGCGGCGAGACCCAGTACTTC. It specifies CATSDFQGGGETQYF.

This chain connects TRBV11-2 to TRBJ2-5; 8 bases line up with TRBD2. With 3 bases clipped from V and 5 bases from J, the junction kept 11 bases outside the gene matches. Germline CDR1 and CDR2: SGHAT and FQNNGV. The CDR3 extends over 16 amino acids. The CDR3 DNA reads TGTGCCAGCAGCTTGGACTCGGGGGGGGCCTGGGAGACCCAGTACTTC. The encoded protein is CASSLDSGGAWETQYF. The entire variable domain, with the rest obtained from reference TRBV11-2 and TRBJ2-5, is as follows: EAGVAQSPRYKIIEKRQSVAFWCNPISGHATLYWYQQILGQGPKLLIQFQNNGVVDDSQLPKDRFSAERLKGVDSTLKIQPAKLEDSAVYLCASSLDSGGAWETQYFGPGTRLLVL.

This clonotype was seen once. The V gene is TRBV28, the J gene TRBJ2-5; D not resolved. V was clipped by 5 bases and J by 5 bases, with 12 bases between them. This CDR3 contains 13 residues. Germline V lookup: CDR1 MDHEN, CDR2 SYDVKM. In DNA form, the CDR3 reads TGTGCCAGCAGTGCTTTTTGGGCGGAGACCCAGTACTTC. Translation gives CASSAFWAETQYF.

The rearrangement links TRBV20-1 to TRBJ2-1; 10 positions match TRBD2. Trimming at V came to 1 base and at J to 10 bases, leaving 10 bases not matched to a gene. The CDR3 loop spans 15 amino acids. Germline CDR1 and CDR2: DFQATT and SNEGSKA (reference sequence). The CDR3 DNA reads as TGCAGTGCTAGAGTGAGAAGCGGGGGGGCGAGAGAGCAGTTCTTC. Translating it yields CSARVRSGGAREQFF.

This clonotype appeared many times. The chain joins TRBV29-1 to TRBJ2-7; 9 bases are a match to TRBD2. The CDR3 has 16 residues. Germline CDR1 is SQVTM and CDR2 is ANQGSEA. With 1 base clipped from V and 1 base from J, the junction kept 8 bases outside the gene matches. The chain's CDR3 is CSVEVVREGRSYEQYF. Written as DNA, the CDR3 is TGCAGCGTTGAAGTCGTGCGGGAGGGCCGGTCCTACGAGCAGTACTTC.

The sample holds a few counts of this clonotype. CDR3 residues: CSARDEVTANTEAFF. The CDR3 DNA reads as TGCAGTGCTAGAGATGAAGTAACAGCGAACACTGAAGCTTTCTTT. The genes are TRBV20-1 and TRBJ1-1; no definite D call. The CDR3 length is 15 residues. CDR1 is DFQATT and CDR2 is SNEGSKA in the germline V gene (reference sequence). V was cut by 0 bases and J by 1 base, with 12 bases left in between.

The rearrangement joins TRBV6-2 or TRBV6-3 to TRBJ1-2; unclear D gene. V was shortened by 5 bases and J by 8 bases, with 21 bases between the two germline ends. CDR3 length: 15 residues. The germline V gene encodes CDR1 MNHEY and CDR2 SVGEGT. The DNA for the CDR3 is TGTGCCAGCAGTCCCTATGGTCAAGGCAGAGGGGGCTACACCTTC. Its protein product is CASSPYGQGRGGYTF.

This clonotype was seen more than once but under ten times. The CDR3 is CASSFGTGSNEKLFF. The CDR3 DNA follows: TGTGCCAGCAGTTTCGGGACAGGCTCTAATGAAAAACTGTTTTTT. V gene TRBV12-3 or TRBV12-4 combines with J gene TRBJ1-4, with 8 bases matching TRBD1. The CDR3 extends over 15 amino acids. Trimming took 3 bases from V and 3 from J; bases not matched to a gene: 3.

As DNA, the CDR3 is TGTGCCAGTAGTGTCCGGCTCCCCTACGAGCAGTACTTC. This encodes CASSVRLPYEQYF. The genes are TRBV19 and TRBJ2-7; D remains ambiguous. This CDR3 spans 13 amino acids. Germline V gene lookup returns CDR1 LNHDA and CDR2 SQIVND (reference sequence). V lost 5 bases and J 2 bases, leaving 10 bases between the germline ends.

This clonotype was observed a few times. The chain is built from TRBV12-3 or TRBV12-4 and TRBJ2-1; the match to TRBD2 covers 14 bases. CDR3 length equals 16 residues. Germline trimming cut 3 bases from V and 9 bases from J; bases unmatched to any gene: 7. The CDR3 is CASSFPTSGGVIEQFF. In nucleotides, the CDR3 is TGTGCCAGCAGTTTCCCGACTAGCGGGGGGGTTATTGAGCAGTTCTTC.

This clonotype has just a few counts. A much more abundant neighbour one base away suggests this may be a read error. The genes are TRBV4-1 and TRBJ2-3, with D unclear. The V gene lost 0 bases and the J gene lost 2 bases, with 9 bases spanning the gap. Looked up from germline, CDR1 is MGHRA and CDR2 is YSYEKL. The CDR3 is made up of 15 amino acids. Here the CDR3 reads CASSQEVGYTDTQYF. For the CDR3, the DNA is TGCGCCAGCAGCCAAGAGGTAGGGTACACAGATACGCAGTATTTT.